This T cell receptor (beta chain) was recovered during a study of T-cell reconstitution after alpha-beta-depleted transplantation in children. The study, taken as a whole, reports: High day-60 TCRbeta diversity in some patients came from surviving recipient T cells and thymic progenitors. Several hundred rapidly expanded clones from non-depleted graft cells reportedly supplied alpha-beta T cells about two months post-transplant. T-cell counts and diversity at one year following transplant were attributed mainly to newly produced T cells.

V was pared by 2 bases and J by 8 bases, with 9 bases of the junction left unmatched. CDR3 length: 18 amino acids. In germline, CDR1 is MNHEY, CDR2 SVGEGT. This clonotype has a handful of counts. Its antigen remains unknown. Library preparation (for TCRbeta) was performed with unique molecular identifiers. TCRdb analysed the PCR reads with MiXCR anew, one entry per CDR3 protein. Here the sample spans roughly 350,000 distinct CDR3 sequences, 16% being singletons. The receptor was isolated from a male patient between 2 and 15 years old who had a stem cell transplant for acute lymphoblastic leukemia, so the T cells may come from the graft donor. The chain employs TRBV6-2 or TRBV6-3 and TRBJ2-1, with 16 bases matching TRBD2. The starting material was PBMCs, mostly from graft donor cells, obtained 360 days after TCRalphabeta/CD19-depleted stem cell transplant. CDR3: CASSYRPGLAGGSDEQFF. CDR3 DNA: TGTGCCAGCAGTTACCGACCGGGACTAGCGGGAGGGTCAGATGAGCAGTTCTTC.